Included here is one T cell receptor beta chain sequence, with context. The data were taken from a study of blood T cell repertoires in COVID-19. Turning to the study itself: From T cells, B-cell-depleted T cells, or PBMCs came the material, which was cDNA or gDNA.

The CDR3 extends over 17 amino acids. Germline-derived CDR1 and CDR2 are SGHDT and YYEEEE. Trimming cost V 0 bases and J 6 bases, with 21 bases left between them. The table came from immunoSEQ multiplex PCR; TCRdb's copy has only in-frame clones and leaves some out. This table holds around 160,000 clones, roughly 79% found once. This sequence joins TRBV5-6 and TRBJ1-2; perhaps TRBD1 as D (6 bases). The clonotype originates from a human donor with acute or convalescent COVID-19. The donor label of this sample is uncertain. Source material: peripheral blood. CDR3 coding DNA: TGTGCCAGCAGCTTGGGTGGGGGCGCCGTTTTTGTGAATGGCTACACCTTC. Translation gives CASSLGGGAVFVNGYTF.